Each of the 7 T cell receptor beta chains below was sequenced from the same sample in a study of T-cell reconstitution after alpha-beta-depleted transplantation in children. Unique molecular identifiers were incorporated during preparation of the TCRbeta library. TCRdb re-analysed the PCR reads in MiXCR, keeping a single row per CDR3 protein. Of around 500,000 distinct CDR3 sequences in the sample, around 23% were seen once. Sequencing was performed on PBMCs, mostly from graft donor cells, taken 360 days after TCRalphabeta/CD19-depleted stem cell transplant. The origin of the receptors is a boy in the first two years of life who had a stem cell transplant for acute myeloid leukemia, so the T cells may come from the graft donor.

Many counts were recorded for this clonotype. V is TRBV10-3 and J is TRBJ2-1; D might be TRBD1 (5 bases). From germline, CDR1 is ENHRY and CDR2 SYGVKD. V lost 8 bases and J lost 3, with 14 bases in between. The CDR3 is made up of 14 amino acids. The CDR3, as DNA: TGTGCCATCGGTCTCTATCAGGGCTACAATGAGCAGTTCTTC. Protein product: CAIGLYQGYNEQFF.

This clonotype appeared a few times. Here the CDR3 DNA reads TGCAGTGCCCTAGCGGGGGGGATCACAGATACGCAGTATTTT. Translation: CSALAGGITDTQYF. J is TRBJ2-3 and V is TRBV20-1; 12 bases align to TRBD2. CDR1 and CDR2 (germline): DFQATT, SNEGSKA (reference sequence). The CDR3 contains 14 residues. Trimming at V came to 6 bases and at J to 2 bases, leaving 3 bases not matched to a gene.

This clonotype was seen more than once but under ten times. Here the CDR3 reads CSASRGGAKNIQYF. The CDR3 coding sequence is TGCAGTGCTAGTAGGGGGGGAGCCAAAAACATTCAGTACTTC. This sequence joins TRBV20-1 and TRBJ2-4; weak D call: TRBD2 (7 bases). From germline, CDR1 is DFQATT and CDR2 SNEGSKA (reference sequence). Trimming shortened V by 3 bases and J by 0 bases, and 9 bases separated the two germline ends. The CDR3 contains 14 residues.

This clonotype was recorded many times. The chain links TRBV6-5 to TRBJ2-2, with D perhaps matching TRBD2 (6 bases). The CDR3 totals 15 residues. V lost 2 bases and J 4 bases, leaving 11 bases between the germline ends. Germline lookup yields CDR1 MNHEY and CDR2 SVGAGI. The CDR3 region has the DNA TGTGCCAGCAGTTACGAGGGACTTCCCACCGGGGAGCTGTTTTTT. Translated, it gives CASSYEGLPTGELFF.

V and J are TRBV14 and TRBJ2-3; tentative D call: TRBD2 (6 bases). V was clipped by 3 bases and J by 6 bases, with 13 bases between them. The CDR3 consists of 14 residues. Germline V CDR1 and CDR2: SGHDN, FVKESK. The CDR3 DNA is TGTGCCAGCAGCCATCATAGCGGTTTGGATACGCAGTATTTT. It specifies CASSHHSGLDTQYF.

This clonotype was seen at least ten times. The rearrangement joins TRBV20-1 to TRBJ2-7, with TRBD1 identical over 10 bases. Germline CDR1 reads DFQATT; CDR2 reads SNEGSKA (reference sequence). The CDR3 runs 14 residues. The V gene end was trimmed by 5 bases and the J gene end by 2 bases; junction bases not matched to a gene: 6. CDR3 residues: CSASPGTGAYEQYF. CDR3 DNA sequence: TGCAGTGCTTCTCCCGGGACAGGGGCCTACGAGCAGTACTTC.

This clonotype was observed at least ten times. The chain combines TRBV6-2 or TRBV6-3 with TRBJ2-5; no definite D call. Between the trimmed V and J ends, which lost 6 bases and 5 bases, there was a span of 16 bases. Per germline, CDR1 MNHEY and CDR2 SVGEGT. There are 14 residues in the CDR3. CDR3 region: CASRLGPRWETQYF. The CDR3 bases are TGTGCCAGCAGACTCGGACCCCGGTGGGAGACCCAGTACTTC.